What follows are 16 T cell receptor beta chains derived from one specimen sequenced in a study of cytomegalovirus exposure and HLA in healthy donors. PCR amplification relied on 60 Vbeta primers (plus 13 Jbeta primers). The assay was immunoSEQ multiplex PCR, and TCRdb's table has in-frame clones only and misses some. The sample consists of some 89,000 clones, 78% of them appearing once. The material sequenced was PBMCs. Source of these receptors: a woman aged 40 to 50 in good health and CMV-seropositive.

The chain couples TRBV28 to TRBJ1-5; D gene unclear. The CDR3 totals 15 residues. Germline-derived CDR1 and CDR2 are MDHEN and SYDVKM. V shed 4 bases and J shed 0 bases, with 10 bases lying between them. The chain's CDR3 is CASSWAAHSNQPQHF. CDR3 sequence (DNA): TGTGCCAGCAGTTGGGCCGCCCATAGCAATCAGCCCCAGCATTTT.

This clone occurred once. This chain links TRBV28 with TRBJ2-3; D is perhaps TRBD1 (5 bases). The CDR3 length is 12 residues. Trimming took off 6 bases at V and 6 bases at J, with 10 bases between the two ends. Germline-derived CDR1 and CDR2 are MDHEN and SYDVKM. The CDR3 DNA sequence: TGTGCCAGCAGCACCCACAGGGATACGCAGTATTTT. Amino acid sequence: CASSTHRDTQYF.

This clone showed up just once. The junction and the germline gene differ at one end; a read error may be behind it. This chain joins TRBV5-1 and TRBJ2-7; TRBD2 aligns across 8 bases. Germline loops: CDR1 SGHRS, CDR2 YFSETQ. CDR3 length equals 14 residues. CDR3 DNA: TGCGCCAGCAGCTTTCGTAGCGGGAATGGCGAGCAGTGCTTC. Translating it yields CASSFRSGNGEQCF. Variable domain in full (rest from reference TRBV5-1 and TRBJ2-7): KAGVTQTPRYLIKTRGQQVTLSCSPISGHRSVSWYQQTPGQGLQFLFEYFSETQRNKGNFPGRFSGRQFSNSRSEMNVSTLELGDSALYLCASSFRSGNGEQCFGPGTRLTVT.

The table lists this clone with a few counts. The DNA of the CDR3 is TGTGCCAGCAGCCAAGAGGATTCCCGGGACACACTGTTTTTT. Amino acids: CASSQEDSRDTLFF. The chain combines TRBV4-2 with TRBJ1-4, with D possibly TRBD1 on 6 matching bases. The CDR3 spans 14 residues. CDR1 is LGHNA and CDR2 is YNFKEQ in the germline V gene. Trimming pared 0 bases from V and 13 bases from J, leaving 15 bases between.

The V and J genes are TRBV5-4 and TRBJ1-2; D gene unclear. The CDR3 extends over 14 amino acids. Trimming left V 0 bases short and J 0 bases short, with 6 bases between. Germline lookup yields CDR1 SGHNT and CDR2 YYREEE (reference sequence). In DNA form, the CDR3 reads TGTGCCAGCAGCTTGGATTCTACTAACTATGGCTACACCTTC. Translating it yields CASSLDSTNYGYTF.

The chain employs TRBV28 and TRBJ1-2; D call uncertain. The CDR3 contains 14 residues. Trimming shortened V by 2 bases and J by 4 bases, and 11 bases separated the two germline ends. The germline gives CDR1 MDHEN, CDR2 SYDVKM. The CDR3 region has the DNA TGTGCCAGCAGTTTAACCCGGGCGGGCTATGGCTACACCTTC. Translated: CASSLTRAGYGYTF.

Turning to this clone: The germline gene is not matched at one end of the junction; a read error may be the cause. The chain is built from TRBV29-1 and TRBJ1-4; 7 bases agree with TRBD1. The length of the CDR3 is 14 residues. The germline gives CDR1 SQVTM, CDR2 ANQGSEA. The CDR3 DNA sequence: TGCAACGTTATCTGGCAGGGGGGTAATGAAAAACTGTTTTTT. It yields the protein CNVIWQGGNEKLFF.

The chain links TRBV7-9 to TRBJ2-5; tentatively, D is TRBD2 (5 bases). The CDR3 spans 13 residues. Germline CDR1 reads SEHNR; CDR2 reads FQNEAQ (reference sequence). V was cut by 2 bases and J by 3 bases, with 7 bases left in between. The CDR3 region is CASSLRGKETQYF. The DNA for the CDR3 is TGTGCCAGCAGCTTACGGGGAAAAGAGACCCAGTACTTC.

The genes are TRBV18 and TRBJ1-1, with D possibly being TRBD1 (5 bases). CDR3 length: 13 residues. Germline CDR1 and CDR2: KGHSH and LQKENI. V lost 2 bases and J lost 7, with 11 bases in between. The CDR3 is CASSPDKGNEAFF. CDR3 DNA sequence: TGTGCCAGCTCACCAGATAAGGGGAATGAAGCTTTCTTT. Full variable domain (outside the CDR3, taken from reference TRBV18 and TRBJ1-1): NAGVMQNPRHLVRRRGQEARLRCSPMKGHSHVYWYRQLPEEGLKFMVYLQKENIIDESGMPKERFSAEFPKEGPSILRIQQVVRGDSAAYFCASSPDKGNEAFFGQGTRLTVV.

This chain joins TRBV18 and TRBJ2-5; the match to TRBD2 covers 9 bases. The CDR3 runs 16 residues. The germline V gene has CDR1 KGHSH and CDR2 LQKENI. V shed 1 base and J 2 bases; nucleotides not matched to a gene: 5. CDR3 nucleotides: TGTGCCAGCTCACCACTAGTAGCGGGAGAACAAGAGACCCAGTACTTC. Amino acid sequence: CASSPLVAGEQETQYF.

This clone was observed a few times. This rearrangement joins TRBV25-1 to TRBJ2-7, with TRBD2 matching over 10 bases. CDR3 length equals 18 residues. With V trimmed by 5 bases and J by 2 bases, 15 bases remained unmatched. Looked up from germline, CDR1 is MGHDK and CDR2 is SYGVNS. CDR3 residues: CASSPTLKRTSGTYEQYF. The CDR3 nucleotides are TGTGCCAGCAGTCCCACACTTAAAAGGACTAGCGGTACCTACGAGCAGTACTTC.

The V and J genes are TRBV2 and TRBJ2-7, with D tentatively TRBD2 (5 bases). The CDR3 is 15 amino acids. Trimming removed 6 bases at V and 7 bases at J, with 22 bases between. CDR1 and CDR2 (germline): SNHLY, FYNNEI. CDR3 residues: CASSGLLAASGEQYF. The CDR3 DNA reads TGTGCCAGCAGCGGGCTCCTAGCAGCCAGTGGGGAGCAGTACTTC.

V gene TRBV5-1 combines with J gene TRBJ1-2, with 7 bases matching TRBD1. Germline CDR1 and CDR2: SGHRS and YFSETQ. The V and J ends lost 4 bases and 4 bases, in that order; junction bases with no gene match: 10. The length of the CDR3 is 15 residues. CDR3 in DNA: TGCGCCAGCAGCCTCGAGAGGGGGCTGGGCTATGGCTACACCTTC. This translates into CASSLERGLGYGYTF. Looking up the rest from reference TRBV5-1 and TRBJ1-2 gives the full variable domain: KAGVTQTPRYLIKTRGQQVTLSCSPISGHRSVSWYQQTPGQGLQFLFEYFSETQRNKGNFPGRFSGRQFSNSRSEMNVSTLELGDSALYLCASSLERGLGYGYTFGSGTRLTVV.

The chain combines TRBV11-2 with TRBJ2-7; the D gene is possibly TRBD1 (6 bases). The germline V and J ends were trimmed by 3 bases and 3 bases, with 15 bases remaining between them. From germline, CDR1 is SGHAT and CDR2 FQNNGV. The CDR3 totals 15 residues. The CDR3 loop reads CASSLGQGTIYEQYF. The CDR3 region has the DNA TGTGCCAGCAGCTTGGGCCAAGGGACAATCTACGAGCAGTACTTC.

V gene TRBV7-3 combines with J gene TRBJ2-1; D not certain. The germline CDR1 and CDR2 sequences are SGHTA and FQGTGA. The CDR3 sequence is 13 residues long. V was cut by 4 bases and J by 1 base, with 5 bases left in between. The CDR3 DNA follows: TGTGCCAGCAGCTCGGGTTCCTACAATGAGCAGTTCTTC. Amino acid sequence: CASSSGSYNEQFF. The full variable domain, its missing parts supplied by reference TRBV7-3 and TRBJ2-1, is GAGVSQTPSNKVTEKGKYVELRCDPISGHTALYWYRQSLGQGPEFLIYFQGTGAADDSGLPNDRFFAVRPEGSVSTLKIQRTERGDSAVYLCASSSGSYNEQFFGPGTRLTVL.

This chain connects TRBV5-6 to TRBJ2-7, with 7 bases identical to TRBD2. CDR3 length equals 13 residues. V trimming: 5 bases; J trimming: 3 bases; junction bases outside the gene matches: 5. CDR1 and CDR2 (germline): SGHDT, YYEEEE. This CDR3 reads CASRVGGGYEQYF. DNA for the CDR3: TGTGCCAGCAGGGTGGGGGGGGGCTACGAGCAGTACTTC.